This TCR beta chain originates from a study of cytomegalovirus exposure and HLA in healthy donors. Looking at the study overall: The approximately 120 validation repertoires matched the roughly 630 first-cohort repertoires in platform, a later analysis reported.

Only in-frame clones appear in the TCRdb table, and some are missing; sequencing was by immunoSEQ multiplex PCR. The sample lists almost 75,000 clones, around four fifths occurring once. Study observations and caveats: Subsequent analysis revealed that first-cohort TCR clusters tended to co-occur in the 95 to 150 validation repertoires. There were 150 to 200 TCR beta chains listed as cytomegalovirus-associated. Accounts indicate the classifier identified cytomegalovirus status with strong specificity and sensitivity.

On this clone: As yet, its antigen is unknown.

The V and J ends lost 3 bases and 5 bases respectively, with 19 bases between them. Germline V gene sequence: CDR1 SGDLS, CDR2 YYNGEE. The CDR3 consists of 16 residues. The material sequenced was PBMCs. The gene calls are TRBV9 and TRBJ2-3; D unclear. The source is a man aged 25 to 40 in good health and CMV-seronegative. Here the CDR3 DNA reads TGTGCCAGCAGCGCTAGAGCTTCCGCGATAGGAGATACGCAGTATTTT. It specifies CASSARASAIGDTQYF.